The 5 T cell receptor beta chains listed next were all sequenced from one sample in a study of OX40 agonist ivuxolimab in advanced cancers. Libraries were made using the immunoSEQ multiplex PCR assay. Here the immuneACCESS table is served through TCRdb, limited to in-frame sequences with V and J called. Missing clones are a known gap in these copies; in checked studies unresolved V genes cover under half, and the rest lacks a known reason. The sample includes about 60,000 clones, with roughly 84% observed a single time. About 0.65% of the sample rests with the top ten. Here the sequenced sample was CD4+ or CD8+ T cells sorted from blood, taken in a trial of the OX40 agonist ivuxolimab. Receptor source: an adult with an advanced solid tumor such as melanoma, head and neck, liver or kidney cancer.

The chain is built from TRBV7-3 and TRBJ1-1; D gene uncertain. The length of the CDR3 is 12 residues. V was cut by 7 bases and J by 0 bases, with 6 bases left in between. CDR1 is SGHTA and CDR2 is FQGTGA in the germline V gene. The chain's CDR3 is CASKIMNTEAFF. CDR3 sequence (DNA): TGTGCCAGCAAAATAATGAACACTGAAGCTTTCTTT. The entire variable domain, with the rest obtained from reference TRBV7-3 and TRBJ1-1, is as follows: GAGVSQTPSNKVTEKGKYVELRCDPISGHTALYWYRQSLGQGPEFLIYFQGTGAADDSGLPNDRFFAVRPEGSVSTLKIQRTERGDSAVYLCASKIMNTEAFFGQGTRLTVV.

This clone was detected only once. V usage is TRBV5-8 and J usage is TRBJ2-3; D uncertain. The length of the CDR3 is 13 residues. Between the trimmed V and J ends, which lost 0 bases and 0 bases, there was a span of 2 bases. Germline CDR1 reads SGHTS; CDR2 reads YDEGEE. Here the CDR3 reads CASSLGSTDTQYF. CDR3 bases: TGTGCCAGCAGCTTGGGTAGCACAGATACGCAGTATTTT.

V gene TRBV30 combines with J gene TRBJ2-5; a weak D match, TRBD2 (5 bases). V was shortened by 0 bases and J by 6 bases, with 11 bases between the two germline ends. CDR3 size: 13 residues. Germline CDR1 and CDR2: GTSNPN and SVGIG (reference sequence). The CDR3 nucleotides read TGTGCCTGGAGTGTAGGACTCATCCAGACCCAGTACTTC. Its protein product is CAWSVGLIQTQYF.

This chain uses TRBV28 with TRBJ2-1; the match to TRBD2 covers 11 bases. After removal of 4 bases from V and 6 bases from J, the junction contained 8 bases not matched to a gene. This CDR3 comprises 16 residues. Germline V CDR1 and CDR2: MDHEN, SYDVKM. The CDR3: CASSYLLAGGLNEQFF. The CDR3 DNA reads as TGTGCCAGCAGTTACCTGCTAGCGGGAGGACTCAATGAGCAGTTCTTC.

The genes are TRBV9 and TRBJ1-1; 9 bases map to TRBD1. V lost 3 bases and J lost 4; bases outside the gene matches: 7. Germline CDR1 is SGDLS and CDR2 is YYNGEE. This CDR3 has 15 amino acids. The CDR3 DNA reads TGTGCCAGCAGCGGCAGACAGGGGGTCACCACTGAAGCTTTCTTT. It specifies CASSGRQGVTTEAFF.